Detailed here is one T cell receptor beta chain. The sample is drawn from a study of shared clonotypes between healthy human individuals. Germline V gene data show CDR1 as SGHAT and CDR2 as FQNNGV. The CDR3 contains 14 residues. V gave up 5 bases and J gave up 0 bases, with 5 bases separating them. CD45RO-negative cells were positively selected for CCR7, leaving out terminally differentiated effector memory CD45RA+ cells. Sequencing was at deep level. Each replicate PCR on the sorted subsets used 150 to 200 ng DNA (around 30,000 T cell genomes). Libraries were prepared by immunoSEQ multiplex PCR; TCRdb keeps only in-frame clonotypes and omits some of them. This table has roughly 770,000 clones, 95% to 97% appearing once.

Material: naive CD8+ T cells sorted from blood. The sequence was obtained from a man aged 25 to 40 in good health. The chain employs TRBV11-2 and TRBJ2-6, with D unclear. The CDR3 region is CASSEPSGANVLTF. The CDR3 DNA reads TGTGCCAGCAGCGAACCCTCTGGGGCCAACGTCCTGACTTTC. The whole variable domain, remainder taken from reference TRBV11-2 and TRBJ2-6, is EAGVAQSPRYKIIEKRQSVAFWCNPISGHATLYWYQQILGQGPKLLIQFQNNGVVDDSQLPKDRFSAERLKGVDSTLKIQPAKLEDSAVYLCASSEPSGANVLTFGAGSRLTVL.